This T cell receptor beta chain appears in the sequencing data of a study of monozygotic twins with inflammatory bowel disease (dated by TCRdb to between 2018 and 2021). As for the study more broadly: A total of approximately 30 monozygotic twin pairs were included in the full study, comprising nine German pairs (four IBD-concordant, five IBD-discordant) and 19 IBD-discordant Danish pairs. Each individual had, on average, about 151 000 unique TCRalpha sequences and 181 000 unique TCRbeta sequences available for analysis. Within discordant pairs, disease-associated traits were sought mainly by comparing IBD patients with their genetically identical healthy co-twins. The paper's findings and limits, for the study overall: Measured by the inverse Simpson index, TCRbeta repertoire diversity was lower in IBD patients than in their healthy co-twins. IBD patients shared fewer clonotypes with other individuals than healthy twins did, most markedly in patients showing signs of disease activity. Because patients received different immunosuppressive treatments, the repertoires may have picked up extra background noise and variability between individuals. Different T cell subtypes could not be distinguished in the analysis. Concordant and discordant twins showed no difference in repertoire similarity, possibly because of limited statistical power. The results gave no support for a single strong signal or clonotype linked to IBD.

A roughly 2.5 ml peripheral blood sample was drawn into PAXgene tubes per donor and stored at -80°C. Without any T cell sorting, total RNA was extracted from whole blood using the PAXgene blood miRNA kit on an automated QIAcube. Peripheral blood from monozygotic twin pairs concordant or discordant for inflammatory bowel disease was subjected to deep TCRalpha and TCRbeta repertoire profiling with unique molecular barcoding. For every twin pair, smoking habits were documented, and each individual was categorised as a current, former or never smoker. From the cysteine through the phenylalanine, the CDR3 covers 12 amino acids. There is no recorded DNA. According to the germline V gene, CDR1 reads KGHDR and CDR2 reads SFDVKD. Of note for this clonotype: This receptor's antigen is unknown.

The library was produced with 5' RACE. Each TCR library was prepared from about 3.5 ug of total RNA. cDNA was synthesized with SMARTScribe reverse transcriptase in eight separate reactions per sample. Unique molecular identifiers containing a 6-nucleotide sample barcode were introduced through template switching during cDNA synthesis. TCRalpha and TCRbeta cDNA was amplified by two nested PCRs of approximately 16 and 10 cycles, with bead purification after each PCR. Before amplification, cDNA was treated with uracil DNA-glycosylase and purified using the QIAquick PCR purification kit. In the second PCR, Illumina TruSeq-compatible adapters and sample-specific barcodes were added. TapeStation and Qubit were used to check library quality and concentration, and roughly 5 ng of each library went into the pool. Sequencing of pooled libraries was carried out on an Illumina HiSeq2500 single-index Rapid Run using 2 x 100 bp reads and custom sequencing primers. The authors' pipeline ran thus. PCR and sequencing errors were corrected by UMI-based consensus assembly using MiGEC version 1.2.6. MiXCR version 2.1.1 was used for V(D)J alignment, clonotype assembly and CDR3 extraction. To normalise gene usage, clonotype sharing and MAIT/NKT TCR abundance, the top 1000, 10 000 and 20 000 clonotypes in each sample were analysed. Diversity was computed as the inverse Simpson index with the vegan R package after downsampling to 27 000 UMIs. Paired Mann-Whitney U tests were applied to discordant twin pairs, with Benjamini-Hochberg correction for multiple testing. TCRdb reprocessed the reads and assigns one entry to each CDR3 protein sequence, leaving out DNA. The V and J calls and clone size come from TCRdb's table, not from the authors' own analysis. This sample's table has entries for over 100,000 distinct CDR3 sequences. Of the sample, 9.5% to 15% is held by the ten largest clones.

The sequenced sample was blood. This chain is built from TRBV24-1 and TRBJ2-3. The clonotype originates from a human donor with ulcerative colitis or Crohn's disease, or a healthy co-twin of an affected twin (not recorded which). This receptor has the CDR3 CATSDSPFEQYF.